The 24 T cell receptor beta chains listed next were all sequenced from one sample in a study of blood T cell repertoires in COVID-19. Clones were sequenced by immunoSEQ multiplex PCR, and TCRdb holds only the in-frame ones, with some missing. The repertoire holds about 140,000 clones, approximately 80% seen once, with approximately 11% in the top ten. Sequenced material: peripheral blood. These receptor sequences come from a man aged 55 to 70 who had recovered from COVID-19.

This clone was observed a single time. This chain uses TRBV19 with TRBJ2-2; D is possibly TRBD2 (6 bases). V lost 3 bases and J lost 6, with 8 bases in between. CDR3 size: 13 residues. Germline V gene lookup returns CDR1 LNHDA and CDR2 SQIVND (reference sequence). The CDR3 coding sequence is TGTGCCAGTAGTATCAGGGAGGCCGGGGAGCTGTTTTTT. This translates into CASSIREAGELFF.

The chain is built from TRBV7-2 and TRBJ1-1; D unresolved. CDR1 and CDR2 (germline): SGHTA, FQGNSA. V gave up 4 bases and J gave up 0 bases, with 12 bases separating them. The CDR3 sequence is 15 residues long. The CDR3 nucleotides read TGTGCCAGCAGCTCACGCGCGCCATTGAACACTGAAGCTTTCTTT. It translates to CASSSRAPLNTEAFF.

The rearrangement uses TRBV2 and TRBJ1-1; 9 bases fit TRBD1. CDR3 length: 15 residues. CDR1 and CDR2 (germline): SNHLY, FYNNEI. The junction had 5 bases not matched to a gene; V was cut back by 5 bases and J by 1 base. The CDR3 region has the DNA TGTGCCAGCAGTCGGGACAGGGCCTCGAACACTGAAGCTTTCTTT. This sequence encodes CASSRDRASNTEAFF. The full variable domain, with the rest looked up from reference TRBV2 and TRBJ1-1, is EPEVTQTPSHQVTQMGQEVILRCVPISNHLYFYWYRQILGQKVEFLVSFYNNEISEKSEIFDDQFSVERPDGSNFTLKIRSTKLEDSAMYFCASSRDRASNTEAFFGQGTRLTVV.

The CDR3 region has the DNA TGTGCCAGCAGTGATTACGGGACTAGCAATTACAATGAGCAGTTCTTC. It codes for CASSDYGTSNYNEQFF. The chain links TRBV6-4 to TRBJ2-1; 9 bases fit TRBD2. Germline trimming cut 3 bases from V and 4 bases from J; bases unmatched to any gene: 7. Germline V gene data show CDR1 as MRHNA and CDR2 as SNTAGT. This CDR3 region has 16 residues.

The gene calls are TRBV19 and TRBJ2-7; 8 bases line up with TRBD2. In germline, CDR1 is LNHDA, CDR2 SQIVND (reference sequence). This CDR3 comprises 15 residues. Trimming at V came to 1 base and at J to 7 bases, leaving 9 bases not matched to a gene. This CDR3 reads CASSIAWTSPREQYF. The CDR3 coding sequence is TGTGCCAGTAGTATAGCTTGGACTAGCCCCCGTGAGCAGTACTTC.

This chain connects TRBV18 to TRBJ2-7, with a possible D match to TRBD2 (5 bases). Trimming stripped 2 bases from V and 6 bases from J, with 8 bases between. CDR1 and CDR2 (germline): KGHSH, LQKENI. The CDR3 is 12 amino acids. The CDR3 DNA follows: TGTGCCAGCTCACCAGAAGGAGGCGAGCAGTACTTC. Encoded protein: CASSPEGGEQYF.

This chain joins TRBV9 and TRBJ2-1; 10 bases are a match to TRBD2. Germline V gene data show CDR1 as SGDLS and CDR2 as YYNGEE. V was pared by 7 bases and J by 8 bases, with 9 bases of the junction left unmatched. The CDR3 covers 14 residues. CDR3 protein: CASDSGGAPHEQFF. CDR3 coding DNA: TGTGCCAGCGACAGCGGGGGGGCCCCCCATGAGCAGTTCTTC.

The chain is built from TRBV7-6 and TRBJ1-3; D uncertain. Germline-derived CDR1 and CDR2 are SGHVS and FNYEAQ. V was trimmed by 9 bases and J by 4 bases, leaving 7 bases between them. The CDR3 consists of 11 residues. The CDR3 loop reads CASRSGNTIYF. DNA of the CDR3: TGTGCCAGTAGATCGGGAAACACCATATATTTT.

The V gene is TRBV4-1, the J gene TRBJ2-1; 10 nucleotides agree with TRBD2. The CDR3 totals 17 residues. V shed 1 base and J 4 bases; nucleotides not matched to a gene: 7. CDR1 and CDR2 (germline): MGHRA, YSYEKL. This chain's CDR3 is CASSQGLTSGRYNEQFF. CDR3 coding DNA: TGCGCCAGCAGCCAAGGCCTGACTAGCGGGCGTTACAATGAGCAGTTCTTC.

This clone was found many times. The chain is built from TRBV30 and TRBJ1-6, with unresolved D. V was cut by 4 bases and J by 8 bases, with 12 bases left in between. CDR1 and CDR2 from the germline V gene are GTSNPN and SVGIG (reference sequence). The CDR3 is 13 amino acids. For the CDR3, the DNA is TGTGCCTGGATTGGCGCCGGGGATTCACCCCTCCACTTT. It specifies CAWIGAGDSPLHF.

This clone was detected once. The chain uses TRBV27 and TRBJ2-1; D may be TRBD2 (6 bases). From germline, CDR1 is MNHEY and CDR2 SMNVEV (reference sequence). This CDR3 comprises 16 residues. Deletions cut 6 bases from V and 4 bases from J, with 19 bases between. This CDR3 is CASSPLAQAGYNEQFF. The CDR3 DNA sequence: TGTGCCAGCAGCCCCTTGGCTCAGGCGGGGTACAATGAGCAGTTCTTC.

The J gene is TRBJ2-7, the V gene TRBV19; the D gene is possibly TRBD1 (6 bases). There are 15 residues in the CDR3. Per the germline V gene, CDR1 is LNHDA and CDR2 is SQIVND (reference sequence). V lost 4 bases, J lost 2 bases, and 15 bases lay in between. The CDR3 protein is CASSSLDSMAYEQYF. Written as DNA, the CDR3 is TGTGCCAGTAGTAGCCTGGACAGCATGGCCTACGAGCAGTACTTC.

The rearrangement links TRBV24-1 to TRBJ2-3; weak D call: TRBD1 (6 bases). The CDR3 is made up of 13 amino acids. V was shortened by 9 bases and J by 2 bases, with 11 bases between the two germline ends. Per the germline V gene, CDR1 is KGHDR and CDR2 is SFDVKD. CDR3 region: CATRQEHTDTQYF. The CDR3 nucleotides read TGTGCCACCCGACAGGAGCACACAGATACGCAGTATTTT.

The J gene is TRBJ2-5, the V gene TRBV7-3; D remains ambiguous. The V gene lost 1 base and the J gene lost 7 bases, with 10 bases spanning the gap. The CDR3 covers 13 residues. Per germline, CDR1 SGHTA and CDR2 FQGTGA. The CDR3 DNA sequence: TGTGCCAGCAGCTTAAACAGTGTGGGGACCCAGTACTTC. Protein product: CASSLNSVGTQYF.

The chain has TRBV6-6 and TRBJ1-1, with 9 nucleotides matching TRBD1. The ends lost 5 bases at V and 1 base at J; junction bases unmatched: 8. The germline CDR1 and CDR2 sequences are MNHNY and SVGAGI (reference sequence). There are 16 residues in the CDR3. CDR3 DNA: TGTGCCAGCAGTGCACCGGGACAGGGTTCGAACACTGAAGCTTTCTTT. This encodes CASSAPGQGSNTEAFF.

The rearrangement uses TRBV6-5 and TRBJ1-2; D unresolved. The CDR3 spans 13 residues. Germline-derived CDR1 and CDR2 are MNHEY and SVGAGI. V shed 5 bases and J shed 5 bases, with 12 bases lying between them. DNA of the CDR3: TGTGCCAGCAGTACGGGAGAAGTATATGGCTACACCTTC. Encoded protein: CASSTGEVYGYTF.

The chain couples TRBV28 to TRBJ1-5; D perhaps matches TRBD1 (6 bases). This CDR3 region has 16 residues. Germline V lookup: CDR1 MDHEN, CDR2 SYDVKM. Between the trimmed V and J ends, which lost 5 bases and 1 base, there was a span of 15 bases. The DNA of the CDR3 is TGTGCCAGCAGTATAGAACAGGGTAAGAGCAATCAGCCCCAGCATTTT. It encodes CASSIEQGKSNQPQHF.

The chain carries TRBV11-1 and TRBJ1-2, with 7 bases fitting TRBD1. Looked up from germline, CDR1 is SGHAT and CDR2 is FQDESV (reference sequence). This CDR3 is 13 amino acids long. Trimming at V came to 5 bases and at J to 2 bases, leaving 2 bases not matched to a gene. Here the CDR3 DNA reads TGTGCCAGCAGCGTGGGACAGAACTATGGCTACACCTTC. Translating it yields CASSVGQNYGYTF.

The chain links TRBV29-1 to TRBJ1-1; 8 nucleotides match TRBD1. After removal of 6 bases from V and 3 bases from J, the junction contained 6 bases not matched to a gene. Germline-derived CDR1 and CDR2 are SQVTM and ANQGSEA. CDR3 length: 13 amino acids. The CDR3 nucleotides read TGCAGCGTCTCCCCAGGGGGCGACACTGAAGCTTTCTTT. Encoded protein: CSVSPGGDTEAFF.

This rearrangement joins TRBV9 to TRBJ1-3, with TRBD1 as a possible D gene (6 bases). The CDR3 totals 16 residues. Trimming pared 4 bases from V and 2 bases from J, leaving 16 bases between. Germline V gene data show CDR1 as SGDLS and CDR2 as YYNGEE. The CDR3 loop reads CASSPRGAEAGNTIYF. The CDR3 region has the DNA TGTGCCAGCAGCCCCCGGGGGGCTGAGGCTGGAAACACCATATATTTT.

The gene calls are TRBV5-6 and TRBJ2-3; a weak D match, TRBD2 (5 bases). CDR3 size: 13 residues. The germline V gene encodes CDR1 SGHDT and CDR2 YYEEEE. With 4 bases removed from V and 1 base from J, the gap between germline ends came to 7 bases. The DNA for the CDR3 is TGTGCCAGCAGCCCCGGGGGCACAGATACGCAGTATTTT. Translating it yields CASSPGGTDTQYF.

In its sample, this clone was seen once. The CDR3 sequence: CASSWEGGTEAFF. The DNA of the CDR3 is TGTGCCAGCAGTTGGGAGGGGGGCACTGAAGCTTTCTTT. V and J are TRBV6-2 or TRBV6-3 and TRBJ1-1; D is possibly TRBD1 (6 bases). CDR1 and CDR2 from the germline V gene are MNHEY and SVGEGT. The CDR3 totals 13 residues. V dropped 4 bases and J dropped 4 bases, with 10 bases sitting between them.

This clone has just one count. The chain has TRBV11-2 and TRBJ2-5, with TRBD2 identical over 15 bases. CDR3 size: 16 residues. Germline V gene lookup returns CDR1 SGHAT and CDR2 FQNNGV. The V and J ends lost 5 bases and 4 bases, in that order; junction bases with no gene match: 5. The CDR3: CASSPGLAGGPETQYF. The CDR3, as DNA: TGTGCCAGCAGCCCAGGACTAGCGGGAGGGCCAGAGACCCAGTACTTC.

In this sample, this clone turned up once. The chain links TRBV6-2 or TRBV6-3 to TRBJ2-3; no definite D call. V lost 5 bases and J 3 bases, leaving 6 bases between the germline ends. The CDR3 sequence is 12 residues long. From germline, CDR1 is MNHEY and CDR2 SVGEGT. CDR3 bases: TGTGCCAGCAGTAAACGGACAGATACGCAGTATTTT. This translates into CASSKRTDTQYF.